The 20 T cell receptor beta chains presented below share a single source sample, sequenced in a study of siplizumab effects on memory and regulatory T cells. Repertoires were generated with immunoSEQ multiplex PCR, while TCRdb's copy carries only in-frame clones and drops some. The sample lists about 56,000 clones, around 98% occurring once. The source material was naive CD8+ T cells sorted from blood. The receptors here all came from a human donor in good health.

The chain joins TRBV27 to TRBJ2-3; D ambiguous. The germline V gene encodes CDR1 MNHEY and CDR2 SMNVEV (reference sequence). V lost 0 bases, J lost 0 bases, and 10 bases lay in between. The CDR3 sequence is 16 residues long. The chain's CDR3 is CASSLSRRTSTDTQYF. In DNA, the CDR3 is TGTGCCAGCAGTTTATCGAGAAGAACAAGCACAGATACGCAGTATTTT.

This sequence joins TRBV5-6 and TRBJ2-1, with D maybe TRBD1 (5 bases). V was shortened by 5 bases and J by 10 bases, with 16 bases between the two germline ends. There are 13 residues in the CDR3. CDR1 and CDR2 from the germline V gene are SGHDT and YYEEEE. The CDR3 is CASRQDVMGEQFF. The CDR3 bases are TGTGCCAGCAGACAGGACGTGATGGGCGAGCAGTTCTTC. The whole variable domain, filled in from reference TRBV5-6 and TRBJ2-1, reads DAGVTQSPTHLIKTRGQQVTLRCSPKSGHDTVSWYQQALGQGPQFIFQYYEEEERQRGNFPDRFSGHQFPNYSSELNVNALLLGDSALYLCASRQDVMGEQFFGPGTRLTVL.

The V call is TRBV18, the J call TRBJ2-2; no clear D gene. Germline V gene lookup returns CDR1 KGHSH and CDR2 LQKENI. Trimming removed 0 bases at V and 0 bases at J, with 5 bases between. This CDR3 has 15 residues. The CDR3 region is CASSPPAANTGELFF. The DNA for the CDR3 is TGTGCCAGCTCACCACCGGCAGCGAACACCGGGGAGCTGTTTTTT.

The rearrangement joins TRBV27 to TRBJ1-2; no definite D call. The CDR3 consists of 13 residues. Trimming removed 0 bases at V and 5 bases at J, with 7 bases between. Germline CDR1 MNHEY, CDR2 SMNVEV (reference sequence). In DNA, the CDR3 is TGTGCCAGCAGTTTATCGGAGGAGTATGGCTACACCTTC. Translation gives CASSLSEEYGYTF.

The chain has TRBV27 and TRBJ2-3, with TRBD2 identical over 16 bases. The V gene end was trimmed by 1 base and the J gene end by 1 base; junction bases not matched to a gene: 5. The germline V gene has CDR1 MNHEY and CDR2 SMNVEV (reference sequence). This CDR3 is 19 amino acids long. CDR3 nucleotides: TGTGCCAGCAGTTTATTTAGTGGGACTAGCGGGAGGGGCACAGATACGCAGTATTTT. Amino acid sequence: CASSLFSGTSGRGTDTQYF.

This rearrangement joins TRBV9 to TRBJ2-7; 11 nucleotides align to TRBD2. The J segment lost 5 bases and the V segment lost 3 bases, leaving 7 bases of the junction unmatched. Germline-derived CDR1 and CDR2 are SGDLS and YYNGEE. The CDR3 runs to 15 residues. CDR3 sequence reads: CASSATSGSLNEQYF. In DNA form, the CDR3 reads TGTGCCAGCAGCGCCACTAGCGGGAGTCTGAACGAGCAGTACTTC.

The chain recombines TRBV6-6 with TRBJ1-5; the match to TRBD1 covers 9 bases. This CDR3 has 15 amino acids. Losses at the gene ends were 7 bases for V and 4 bases for J; bases not matched to a gene: 8. Germline V CDR1 and CDR2: MNHNY, SVGAGI (reference sequence). The CDR3 loop is CASKMGQGKNQPQHF. The CDR3 nucleotides read TGTGCCAGCAAAATGGGACAGGGAAAAAATCAGCCCCAGCATTTT.

The chain links TRBV9 to TRBJ2-7, with D perhaps TRBD2 (6 bases). This CDR3 is built from 14 residues. Per germline, CDR1 SGDLS and CDR2 YYNGEE. The V end was cut by 1 base, the J end by 4 bases, with 12 bases between. The CDR3 sequence: CASSVSGSGYEQYF. CDR3 coding DNA: TGTGCCAGCAGCGTATCCGGGAGCGGTTACGAGCAGTACTTC.

The V call is TRBV13, the J call TRBJ1-2, with D perhaps TRBD1 (5 bases). Trimming removed 7 bases at V and 2 bases at J, with 17 bases between. The V gene's germline CDR1 is PRHDT and CDR2 FYEKMQ (reference sequence). This CDR3 has 15 amino acids. The CDR3 is CASTPRAGRNYGYTF. The CDR3 DNA sequence: TGTGCCAGCACCCCCCGTGCGGGACGAAACTATGGCTACACCTTC.

The chain has TRBV4-1 and TRBJ2-7; the D gene is possibly TRBD1 (5 bases). The CDR3 has 14 amino acids. V lost 4 bases to trimming and J lost 3 bases, with 13 bases between them. Germline-derived CDR1 and CDR2 are MGHRA and YSYEKL. DNA of the CDR3: TGCGCCAGCAGCCCCAGGGAAGGCAGCTACGAGCAGTACTTC. Protein: CASSPREGSYEQYF.

V and J are TRBV19 and TRBJ2-1; the match to TRBD2 covers 9 bases. The CDR3 contains 16 residues. Germline V gene lookup returns CDR1 LNHDA and CDR2 SQIVND (reference sequence). The J segment lost 0 bases and the V segment lost 5 bases, leaving 5 bases of the junction unmatched. The CDR3 is CASSPQTSGSYNEQFF. Written as DNA, the CDR3 is TGTGCCAGTAGTCCTCAGACTAGCGGCTCCTACAATGAGCAGTTCTTC.

CDR3 region: CASSESRTGQETQYF. The CDR3 DNA reads TGCGCCAGCAGTGAGTCCCGGACAGGGCAAGAGACCCAGTACTTC. V gene TRBV10-2 combines with J gene TRBJ2-5, with 8 positions matching TRBD1. The CDR3 is 15 residues long. The junction had 2 bases not matched to a gene; V was cut back by 0 bases and J by 2 bases. Germline V gene sequence: CDR1 WSHSY, CDR2 SAAADI.

J is TRBJ1-1 and V is TRBV7-9; 8 nucleotides agree with TRBD1. The CDR3 is made up of 14 amino acids. Germline trimming cut 6 bases from V and 3 bases from J; bases unmatched to any gene: 6. Germline values: CDR1 SEHNR, CDR2 FQNEAQ (reference sequence). The CDR3 DNA reads TGTGCCAGCAGAGGGGCAGGGGGCTACACTGAAGCTTTCTTT. This codes for CASRGAGGYTEAFF.

The chain has TRBV11-3 and TRBJ2-2; D is unresolved. Per germline, CDR1 SGHNT and CDR2 YENEEA. Trimming took off 3 bases at V and 6 bases at J, with 17 bases between the two ends. The CDR3 is 16 residues long. The CDR3 spells CASSFSYNRNPGELFF. CDR3 DNA sequence: TGTGCCAGCAGCTTTAGCTATAACCGTAATCCCGGGGAGCTGTTTTTT. Supplemented by reference TRBV11-3 and TRBJ2-2, the full variable domain reads EAGVVQSPRYKIIEKKQPVAFWCNPISGHNTLYWYLQNLGQGPELLIRYENEEAVDDSQLPKDRFSAERLKGVDSTLKIQPAELGDSAVYLCASSFSYNRNPGELFFGEGSRLTVL.

The V and J genes are TRBV10-3 and TRBJ1-2; D call uncertain. Germline-derived CDR1 and CDR2 are ENHRY and SYGVKD. The CDR3 has 15 amino acids. V lost 2 bases, J lost 4 bases, and 14 bases lay in between. The CDR3 nucleotides are TGTGCCATCAGTGAGCTGGAGGAGCGGGTCTATGGCTACACCTTC. Translated: CAISELEERVYGYTF.

The gene calls are TRBV30 and TRBJ2-7, with D perhaps matching TRBD2 (6 bases). The CDR3 length is 13 residues. Looked up from germline, CDR1 is GTSNPN and CDR2 is SVGIG (reference sequence). V gave up 3 bases and J gave up 3 bases, with 12 bases separating them. CDR3: CAWRPSADYEQYF. The CDR3 DNA follows: TGTGCCTGGAGACCTAGCGCCGACTACGAGCAGTACTTC. Supplemented by reference TRBV30 and TRBJ2-7, the full variable domain reads SQTIHQWPATLVQPVGSPLSLECTVEGTSNPNLYWYRQAAGRGLQLLFYSVGIGQISSEVPQNLSASRPQDRQFILSSKKLLLSDSGFYLCAWRPSADYEQYFGPGTRLTVT.

This CDR3 reads CASSYSVLYGEGIQYF. Written as DNA, the CDR3 is TGTGCCAGCAGTTACTCAGTACTTTATGGGGAGGGCATTCAGTACTTC. V and J are TRBV6-6 and TRBJ2-4; 7 bases map to TRBD2. Germline CDR1 MNHNY, CDR2 SVGAGI (reference sequence). V shed 0 bases, J shed 9 bases, and the junction held 11 bases outside the gene matches. The CDR3 runs 16 residues.

This chain joins TRBV28 and TRBJ1-5; D may be TRBD1 (5 bases). CDR3 length: 16 amino acids. Between the trimmed V and J ends, which lost 7 bases and 5 bases, there was a span of 21 bases. Germline V gene data show CDR1 as MDHEN and CDR2 as SYDVKM. Here the CDR3 DNA reads TGTGCCAGCACTTCAGGGCAGGGAGTTTTGCATCAGCCCCAGCATTTT. Translating gives CASTSGQGVLHQPQHF.

This chain connects TRBV13 to TRBJ1-1; the D gene is possibly TRBD1 (5 bases). Per the germline V gene, CDR1 is PRHDT and CDR2 is FYEKMQ (reference sequence). V lost 0 bases, J lost 5 bases, and 13 bases lay in between. This CDR3 contains 15 residues. The CDR3 region is CASSLGGRGGTEAFF. The CDR3 DNA sequence: TGTGCCAGCAGCTTAGGCGGTAGGGGCGGGACTGAAGCTTTCTTT.

J is TRBJ2-5 and V is TRBV4-1, with a tentative D call TRBD2 (6 bases). Trimming took off 6 bases at V and 2 bases at J, with 16 bases between the two ends. Germline CDR1 and CDR2: MGHRA and YSYEKL. The CDR3 extends over 15 amino acids. Written as DNA, the CDR3 is TGCGCCAGCAGTCATAGACTAGTTCCTCAAGAGACCCAGTACTTC. This translates into CASSHRLVPQETQYF.